The rows below give T cell receptor beta chains drawn from one sample of a study of Ad26.COV2.S vaccination and SARS-CoV-2 variants. This table comes from immunoSEQ multiplex PCR, and its TCRdb copy is limited to in-frame clones, with some not included. The repertoire has roughly 150,000 clones, about nine tenths of them found once; the top ten carry 5%. This material consisted of peripheral blood, taken after recovery from COVID-19. These receptors all stem from a human donor who had recovered from COVID-19. Both conserved end residues are part of each CDR3. The D gene is left open where the match is weak. Only part of the rows carry a size: once, few, many, or a class if the clone is expanded.

>TRBD1|TRBV11-3|13|NA|TRBJ1-1
TGTGCCAGCAGCTTAGTTACAGGGGGCCCGACTTTCTTT
CASSLVTGGPTFF
>NA|TRBV6-1|18|few|TRBJ1-4
TGTGCCAGCAGTGAAAACCGCCGTTCGGCCAACCTTAATGAAAAACTGTTTTTT
CASSENRRSANLNEKLFF
>NA|TRBV7-9|14|few|TRBJ1-6
TGTGCCAGCAGCTTAGGGGGAGTTAATTCACCCCTCCACTTT
CASSLGGVNSPLHF
>NA|TRBV6-6|12|few|TRBJ2-7
TGTGCCAGCAGGCGAGGGACGGACGAGCAGTACTTC
CASRRGTDEQYF
>TRBD2|TRBV5-8|15|NA|TRBJ2-1
TGTGCCAGCGGACCCGGGACTACCGGATCAAATGAGCAGTTCTTC
CASGPGTTGSNEQFF
>NA|TRBV30|16|few|TRBJ2-7
TGTGCCTGGACCCTCCCCGGTGGAGGGAGCTTCTACGAGCAGTACTTC
CAWTLPGGGSFYEQYF
>NA|TRBV11-2|15|NA|TRBJ2-7
TGTGCCAGCAGCCCTAACTTTGGGCCAGGTGACGAGCAGTACTTC
CASSPNFGPGDEQYF
>NA|TRBV5-1|15|few|TRBJ1-6
TGCGCCAGCAGCTTGGGATGGGGGAGGGATTCACCCCTCCACTTT
CASSLGWGRDSPLHF
>TRBD2|TRBV29-1|13|NA|TRBJ2-2
TGCAGCGGCACGGGGGGGCTTGGCGGGGAGCTGTTTTTT
CSGTGGLGGELFF
>TRBD1|TRBV9|16|NA|TRBJ2-1
TGTGCCAGCAGCGTAGTCCCAGGGGGCTTTTACAATGAGCAGTTCTTC
CASSVVPGGFYNEQFF
>NA|TRBV19|14|NA|TRBJ2-5
TGTGCCAGTAGTCGTGGGGGGGCGCAGGAGACCCAGTACTTC
CASSRGGAQETQYF
>TRBD2|TRBV7-9|17|NA|TRBJ2-2
TGTGCCAGCAGCGGAGTTCTTAGCGGGGGGAACACCGGGGAGCTGTTTTTT
CASSGVLSGGNTGELFF
>NA|TRBV7-8|18|NA|TRBJ1-1
TGTGCCAGCAGCTTAAGCCGTCCGGGCAGTGGGATGAACACTGAAGCTTTCTTT
CASSLSRPGSGMNTEAFF
>NA|TRBV16|16|NA|TRBJ1-3
TGTGCCAGCAGCCGCCTTGAGGGGCCCTCTGGAAACACCATATATTTT
CASSRLEGPSGNTIYF
>NA|TRBV28|12|once|TRBJ1-2
TGTGCCAGCAGTTTTGGATACTATGGCTACACCTTC
CASSFGYYGYTF
>TRBD2|TRBV7-2|14|NA|TRBJ2-2
TGTGCCAGCAGCTCTAGCGGGGGTGTCGGGGAGCTGTTTTTT
CASSSSGGVGELFF
>NA|TRBV19|16|NA|TRBJ1-2
TGTGCCAGTAGTATGGGCGGAGCCCAAACGACCTATGGCTACACCTTC
CASSMGGAQTTYGYTF
>NA|TRBV7-8|16|once|TRBJ1-4
TGTGCCAGCAGCTCGGGAAAGGGGGTGCCTAATGAAAAACTGTTTTTT
CASSSGKGVPNEKLFF
>TRBD1|TRBV27|14|NA|TRBJ2-7
TGTGCCAGCAGCGGCTGGGACAGGGCTAACGAGCAGTACTTC
CASSGWDRANEQYF
>NA|TRBV5-5|14|NA|TRBJ2-7
TGTGCCAGCAGCTTGGTCCCAGGGACCTACGAGCAGTACTTC
CASSLVPGTYEQYF
>TRBD1|TRBV28|15|few|TRBJ2-2
TGTGCCAGCAGTATTACAGGGGTCGGCACCGGGGAGCTGTTTTTT
CASSITGVGTGELFF
>NA|TRBV28|14|NA|TRBJ1-5
TGTGCCAGCAGCCCCTTCGGCAGAAATCAGCCCCAGCATTTT
CASSPFGRNQPQHF
>NA|TRBV7-2|15|few|TRBJ2-3
TGTGCCAGCAGCTTAGACGCTACGCGAACATATACGCAGTATTTT
CASSLDATRTYTQYF
>TRBD1|TRBV20-1|11|NA|TRBJ2-5
TGCAGTGCTAGACCACAGGGGGCCCAGTACTTC
CSARPQGAQYF
>NA|TRBV5-1|14|NA|TRBJ2-5
TGCGCCAGCAGCTTGGGGGGGGCGCGGGAGACCCAGTACTTC
CASSLGGARETQYF
>TRBD2|TRBV4-3|15|NA|TRBJ2-1
TGCGCCAGCTCGACGGGGCTAGCGGGGCGAAATGAGCAGTTCTTC
CASSTGLAGRNEQFF
>NA|TRBV7-7|16|NA|TRBJ2-5
TGTGCTAGCAGCCCAGTGGGGGAAGAGGAAGAGGAGACCCAGTACTTC
CASSPVGEEEEETQYF
>NA|TRBV20-1|11|NA|TRBJ2-7
TGCAGTTCTTCAAGTCCCTACGAGCAGTACTTC
CSSSSPYEQYF
>TRBD1|TRBV19|14|NA|TRBJ1-1
TGTGCCAGTAGGTCGACAGGGGGGAACACTGAAGCTTTCTTT
CASRSTGGNTEAFF
>TRBD1|TRBV7-9|14|NA|TRBJ1-6
TGTGCCAGCAGCTACACAGGGGGGTATTCACCCCTCCACTTT
CASSYTGGYSPLHF
>NA|TRBV6-5|15|NA|TRBJ2-2
TGTGCCAGCAGTACCGGGACCCCCTCGACCGGGGAGCTGTTTTTT
CASSTGTPSTGELFF
>NA|TRBV4-2|13|once|TRBJ1-2
TGTGCCAGCAGCCAAAACCCTAACTATGGCTACACCTTC
CASSQNPNYGYTF
>NA|TRBV2|14|NA|TRBJ1-2
TGTGCCAGCAGCTCAGGGGCTGGCATCTATGGCTACACCTTC
CASSSGAGIYGYTF
>NA|TRBV7-6|15|NA|TRBJ1-4
TGTGCCAGCAGCACCAACAGGGCCGCTAATGAAAAACTGTTTTTT
CASSTNRAANEKLFF
>TRBD1|TRBV19|18|few|TRBJ1-5
TGTGCCAGTAAGTCGGCGGGACAGGGGGTGTATAGCAATCAGCCCCAGCATTTT
CASKSAGQGVYSNQPQHF
>NA|TRBV5-4|14|NA|TRBJ1-4
TGTGCCAGCAGCTCCGGGATCCTTAGAGAAAAACTGTTTTTT
CASSSGILREKLFF
>TRBD2|TRBV27|16|once|TRBJ2-1
TGTGCCAGCAGTTTTATCGACGGGGGGGCTTACAATGAGCAGTTCTTC
CASSFIDGGAYNEQFF
>TRBD1|TRBV10-1|13|NA|TRBJ2-7
TGCGCCAGCAGCGGACAGGGTACCTACGAGCAGTACTTC
CASSGQGTYEQYF
>NA|TRBV4-3|15|NA|TRBJ1-3
TGCGCCAGCAGCCAAGAGGGGTTCTCTGGAAACACCATATATTTT
CASSQEGFSGNTIYF
>NA|TRBV28|14|NA|TRBJ1-5
TGTGCCAGCAGGGCTACAGGGTATGATCAGCCCCAGCATTTT
CASRATGYDQPQHF
>TRBD1|TRBV5-4|14|NA|TRBJ1-1
TGTGCCAGCAGCCTCCGGGACAGAAACACTGAAGCTTTCTTT
CASSLRDRNTEAFF
>TRBD1|TRBV28|16|NA|TRBJ1-1
TGTGCCAGCTATAGTCAGGGGGTTGAGGGAGTCACTGAAGCTTTCTTT
CASYSQGVEGVTEAFF
>NA|TRBV29-1|11|once|TRBJ2-4
TGCAGCGTTGAAGCCACAGGGATTCAGTACTTC
CSVEATGIQYF
>NA|TRBV27|13|once|TRBJ1-6
TGTGCCAGCAGTTTAAGGGTCAATTCACCCCTCCACTTT
CASSLRVNSPLHF
>NA|TRBV28|12|NA|TRBJ2-7
TGTGCCAGCAGCCTGTCGTCCTACGAGCAGTACTTC
CASSLSSYEQYF
>NA|TRBV6-7|15|NA|TRBJ2-2
TGTGCCAGCAGTTACCCAAAGGGGGGGACCGGGGAGCTGTTTTTT
CASSYPKGGTGELFF
>NA|TRBV15|16|NA|TRBJ2-2
TGTGCCACCAGCATTGGACGAGGATATGGCACCGGGGAGCTGTTTTTT
CATSIGRGYGTGELFF
>NA|TRBV19|14|NA|TRBJ1-1
TGTGCCAGTAGTAATGGAGGGGTGAACACTGAAGCTTTCTTT
CASSNGGVNTEAFF
>TRBD1|TRBV10-3|13|NA|TRBJ2-2
TGTGCCATCAGAGGGACAGGGACCGGGGAGCTGTTTTTT
CAIRGTGTGELFF
>NA|TRBV29-1|13|NA|TRBJ1-2
TGCAGCGTTGAAGAGGAAGGCCTCTATGGCTACACCTTC
CSVEEEGLYGYTF